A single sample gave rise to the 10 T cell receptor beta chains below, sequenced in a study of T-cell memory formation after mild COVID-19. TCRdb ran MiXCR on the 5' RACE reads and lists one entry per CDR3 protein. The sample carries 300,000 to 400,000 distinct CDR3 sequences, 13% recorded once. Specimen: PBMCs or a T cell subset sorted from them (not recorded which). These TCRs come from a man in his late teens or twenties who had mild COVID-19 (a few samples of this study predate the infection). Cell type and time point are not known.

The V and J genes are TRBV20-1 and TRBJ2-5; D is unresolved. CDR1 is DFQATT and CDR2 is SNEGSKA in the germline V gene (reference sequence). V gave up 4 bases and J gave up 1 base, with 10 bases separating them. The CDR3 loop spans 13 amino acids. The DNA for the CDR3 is TGCAGTGCTAACGTCCAGCCCCAAGAGACCCAGTACTTC. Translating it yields CSANVQPQETQYF.

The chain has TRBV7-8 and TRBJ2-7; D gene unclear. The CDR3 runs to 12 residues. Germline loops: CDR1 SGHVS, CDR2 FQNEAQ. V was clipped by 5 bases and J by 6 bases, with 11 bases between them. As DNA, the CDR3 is TGTGCCAGCAGCCCCTCCCGCCTCGAGCAGTACTTC. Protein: CASSPSRLEQYF.

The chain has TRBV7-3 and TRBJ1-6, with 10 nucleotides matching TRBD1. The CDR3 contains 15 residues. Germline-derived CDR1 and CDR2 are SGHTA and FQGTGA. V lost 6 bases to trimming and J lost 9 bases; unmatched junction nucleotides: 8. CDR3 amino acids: CASSFSGTGASPLHF. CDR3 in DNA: TGTGCCAGCAGTTTCTCCGGGACAGGGGCTTCACCCCTCCACTTT.

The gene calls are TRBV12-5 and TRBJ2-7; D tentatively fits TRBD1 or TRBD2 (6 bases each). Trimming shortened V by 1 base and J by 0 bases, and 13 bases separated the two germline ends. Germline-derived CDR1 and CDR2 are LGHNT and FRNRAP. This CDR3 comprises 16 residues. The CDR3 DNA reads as TGTGCTAGTGGTTTGGGGGGGGACACAATCTCCTACGAGCAGTACTTC. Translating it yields CASGLGGDTISYEQYF. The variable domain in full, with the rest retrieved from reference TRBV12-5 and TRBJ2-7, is DARVTQTPRHKVTEMGQEVTMRCQPILGHNTVFWYRQTMMQGLELLAYFRNRAPLDDSGMPKDRFSAEMPDATLATLKIQPSEPRDSAVYFCASGLGGDTISYEQYFGPGTRLTVT.

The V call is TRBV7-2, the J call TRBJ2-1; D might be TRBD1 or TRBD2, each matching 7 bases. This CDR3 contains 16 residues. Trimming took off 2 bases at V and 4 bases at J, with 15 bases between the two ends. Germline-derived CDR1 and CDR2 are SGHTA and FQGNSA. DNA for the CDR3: TGTGCCAGCAGCTTACACTCAGGGGGGGATTACAATGAGCAGTTCTTC. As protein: CASSLHSGGDYNEQFF.

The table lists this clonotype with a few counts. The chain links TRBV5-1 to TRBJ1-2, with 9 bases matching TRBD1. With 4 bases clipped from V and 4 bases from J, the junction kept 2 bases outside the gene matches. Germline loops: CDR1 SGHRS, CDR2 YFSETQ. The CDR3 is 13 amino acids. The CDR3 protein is CASSQGQGYGYTF. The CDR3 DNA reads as TGCGCCAGCAGCCAGGGACAGGGCTATGGCTACACCTTC.

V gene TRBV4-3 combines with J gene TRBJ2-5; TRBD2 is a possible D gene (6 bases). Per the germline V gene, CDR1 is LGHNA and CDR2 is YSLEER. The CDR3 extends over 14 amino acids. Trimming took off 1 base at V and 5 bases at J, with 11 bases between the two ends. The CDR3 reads CASSQGDRGETQYF. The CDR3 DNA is TGCGCCAGCAGCCAAGGAGATCGGGGGGAGACCCAGTACTTC.

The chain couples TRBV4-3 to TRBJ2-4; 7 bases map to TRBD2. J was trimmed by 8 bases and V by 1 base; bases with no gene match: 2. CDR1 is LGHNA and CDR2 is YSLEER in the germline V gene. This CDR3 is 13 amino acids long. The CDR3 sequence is CASSQGEGDIQYF. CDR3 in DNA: TGCGCCAGCAGCCAAGGGGAGGGAGACATTCAGTACTTC.

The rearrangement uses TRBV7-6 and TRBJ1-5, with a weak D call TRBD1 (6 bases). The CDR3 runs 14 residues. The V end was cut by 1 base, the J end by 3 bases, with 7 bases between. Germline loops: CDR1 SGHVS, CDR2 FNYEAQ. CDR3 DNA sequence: TGTGCCAGCAGCTTAGGGGGGCCCAATCAGCCCCAGCATTTT. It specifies CASSLGGPNQPQHF.

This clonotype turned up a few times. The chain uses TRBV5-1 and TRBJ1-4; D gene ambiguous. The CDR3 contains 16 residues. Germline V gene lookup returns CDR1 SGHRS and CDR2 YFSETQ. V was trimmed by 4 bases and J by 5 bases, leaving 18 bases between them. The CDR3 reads CASSALPTASNEKLFF. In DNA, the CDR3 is TGCGCCAGCAGCGCTCTCCCAACGGCGTCCAATGAAAAACTGTTTTTT.